The source of this T cell receptor (beta chain) is a study of OX40 agonist ivuxolimab in advanced cancers. Study-level background: Prior anti-PD-1, anti-PD-L1 or anti-CTLA-4 therapy did not bar entry, and around 39% had some. Study-wide findings and caveats: Within 6 weeks, CD4+ and CD8+ blood T cells expanded clonally at 0.1 to 3.0 mg/kg.

Data came from immunoSEQ multiplex PCR; TCRdb stores just in-frame clones and leaves some out. In the table there are some 7,000 clones, about four fifths of which are singletons. This clone was seen once. The target antigen is unknown. V shed 6 bases and J shed 0 bases, with 24 bases lying between them. The germline V gene has CDR1 LNHDA and CDR2 SQIVND (reference sequence). This CDR3 comprises 19 residues. The material was CD4+ or CD8+ T cells sorted from blood, obtained in a trial of the OX40 agonist ivuxolimab. This chain links TRBV19 with TRBJ1-5; maybe TRBD1 (6 bases). This clonotype was sampled from an adult with an advanced solid tumor such as melanoma, head and neck, liver or kidney cancer. The CDR3 nucleotides are TGTGCCAGTAGAAGTGTTGCGGGGGGCGACCCTTTTAGCAATCAGCCCCAGCATTTT. It yields the protein CASRSVAGGDPFSNQPQHF.